This passage covers 21 T cell receptor beta chains from one sample sequenced in a study of blood T cell repertoires in COVID-19. Clones were read by immunoSEQ multiplex PCR, and TCRdb kept only the in-frame ones, dropping some. The sample lists 150,000 to 200,000 clones, about 90% occurring once. Sequencing input: peripheral blood. These receptor sequences come from a woman in her 70s with acute or convalescent COVID-19.

This clone was seen more than once but under ten times. The CDR3 nucleotides are TGTGCCAGCAGTACACCGGCAGGCACTGAAGCTTTCTTT. It encodes CASSTPAGTEAFF. The chain recombines TRBV28 with TRBJ1-1; no definite D call. V dropped 5 bases and J dropped 4 bases, with 11 bases sitting between them. The V gene's germline CDR1 is MDHEN and CDR2 SYDVKM. The CDR3 is 13 amino acids.

The chain joins TRBV11-2 to TRBJ2-1; maybe TRBD2 (6 bases). Per germline, CDR1 SGHAT and CDR2 FQNNGV. Trimming took 5 bases from V and 8 from J, leaving 22 bases between them. The CDR3 extends over 16 amino acids. This CDR3 is CASSLNHGSGIDEQFF. Written as DNA, the CDR3 is TGTGCCAGCAGCCTTAATCACGGGAGTGGGATCGATGAGCAGTTCTTC. The variable domain in full, completed from reference TRBV11-2 and TRBJ2-1, reads EAGVAQSPRYKIIEKRQSVAFWCNPISGHATLYWYQQILGQGPKLLIQFQNNGVVDDSQLPKDRFSAERLKGVDSTLKIQPAKLEDSAVYLCASSLNHGSGIDEQFFGPGTRLTVL.

The V gene is TRBV10-3, the J gene TRBJ2-7; D possibly corresponds to TRBD1 (5 bases). Germline CDR1 is ENHRY and CDR2 is SYGVKD. V was pared by 0 bases and J by 0 bases, with 12 bases between. This CDR3 spans 16 amino acids. The CDR3 spells CAISESGRTPSYEQYF. In DNA form, the CDR3 reads TGTGCCATCAGTGAGTCTGGGCGGACACCCTCCTACGAGCAGTACTTC.

The V and J genes are TRBV7-9 and TRBJ2-3; perhaps TRBD1 as D (6 bases). V lost 5 bases, J lost 6 bases, and 15 bases lay in between. CDR1 SEHNR and CDR2 FQNEAQ come from the germline V gene (reference sequence). The CDR3 is 14 residues long. CDR3 sequence (DNA): TGTGCCAGCAGCCAAGGGACATCTGGGGATACGCAGTATTTT. This encodes CASSQGTSGDTQYF.

The chain is built from TRBV3-1 (or the pseudogene TRBV3-2) and TRBJ1-2; a possible D gene is TRBD1 (6 bases). This CDR3 has 15 amino acids. V lost 0 bases to trimming and J lost 4 bases, with 12 bases between them. Per germline, CDR1 LGHDT and CDR2 YNNKEL (reference sequence). Here the CDR3 DNA reads TGTGCCAGCAGCCAAGATCTCAGGACAGCCTATGGCTACACCTTC. Its translation: CASSQDLRTAYGYTF.

This clone was recorded once. The chain employs TRBV6-6 and TRBJ2-1; 11 bases align to TRBD1. CDR3 length: 14 amino acids. Looked up from germline, CDR1 is MNHNY and CDR2 is SVGAGI (reference sequence). Losses at the gene ends were 8 bases for V and 7 bases for J; bases not matched to a gene: 7. The CDR3 region is CASWGDRGTNEQFF. CDR3 DNA: TGTGCCAGCTGGGGGGACAGGGGGACGAATGAGCAGTTCTTC.

The CDR3 DNA sequence: TGTGCCAGCAGCCGGGAGGTGGATGAGCAGTTCTTC. Amino acids: CASSREVDEQFF. The V and J genes are TRBV12-3 or TRBV12-4 and TRBJ2-1; TRBD2 matches 7 bases. V dropped 6 bases and J dropped 8; count of bases not matched to a gene: 4. The CDR3 has 12 amino acids.

This chain joins TRBV4-3 and TRBJ2-7; weak D call: TRBD1 (7 bases). The CDR3 has 15 residues. Germline CDR1 reads LGHNA; CDR2 reads YSLEER. Trimming took off 0 bases at V and 2 bases at J, with 11 bases between the two ends. The CDR3 loop reads CASSQDAGQTYEQYF. CDR3 coding DNA: TGCGCCAGCAGCCAAGATGCGGGACAGACCTACGAGCAGTACTTC.

V usage is TRBV2 and J usage is TRBJ1-2; 9 bases match TRBD1. The ends lost 7 bases at V and 5 bases at J; junction bases unmatched: 14. CDR3 length: 16 amino acids. Per germline, CDR1 SNHLY and CDR2 FYNNEI. Here the CDR3 DNA reads TGTGCCAGCACGCGGACAGGGGCCACGGGGGAGTATGGCTACACCTTC. It translates to CASTRTGATGEYGYTF.

The rearrangement links TRBV4-1 to TRBJ1-4; 10 nucleotides agree with TRBD1. Germline V gene sequence: CDR1 MGHRA, CDR2 YSYEKL. The CDR3 totals 17 residues. The V and J ends lost 2 bases and 1 base, in that order; junction bases with no gene match: 4. Here the CDR3 reads CASSQQGQGRTNEKLFF. The CDR3 DNA is TGCGCCAGCAGCCAACAGGGACAGGGGAGAACTAATGAAAAACTGTTTTTT.

V usage is TRBV4-3 and J usage is TRBJ2-7, with 10 bases lining up with TRBD2. J was trimmed by 6 bases and V by 4 bases; bases with no gene match: 9. CDR1 is LGHNA and CDR2 is YSLEER in the germline V gene. The CDR3 length is 15 residues. The CDR3 sequence: CASSLGSSGSGEQYF. The CDR3 DNA sequence: TGCGCCAGCAGCCTAGGGTCTAGCGGGAGTGGCGAGCAGTACTTC.

V and J are TRBV5-1 and TRBJ2-3, with 11 bases fitting TRBD2. Germline CDR1 reads SGHRS; CDR2 reads YFSETQ. This CDR3 contains 16 residues. With V trimmed by 4 bases and J by 2 bases, 6 bases remained unmatched. Written as DNA, the CDR3 is TGCGCCAGCAGCCTGGGACTAGCGGAACTCACAGATACGCAGTATTTT. It codes for CASSLGLAELTDTQYF.

The V gene is TRBV2, the J gene TRBJ1-4; TRBD1 might be the D (6 bases). V lost 6 bases and J 8 bases, leaving 10 bases between the germline ends. From germline, CDR1 is SNHLY and CDR2 FYNNEI. CDR3 size: 12 residues. CDR3 DNA: TGTGCCAGCAGGTGGCAGGGGGAAAAACTGTTTTTT. Translating it yields CASRWQGEKLFF.

CDR3 in DNA: TGTGCCAGCAGAGGACAGGGACGGTACGAGCAGTACTTC. This sequence encodes CASRGQGRYEQYF. This rearrangement joins TRBV28 to TRBJ2-7; 8 bases are shared with TRBD1. CDR3 size: 13 residues. The junction had 5 bases not matched to a gene; V was cut back by 6 bases and J by 4 bases. From germline, CDR1 is MDHEN and CDR2 SYDVKM.

The chain joins TRBV7-2 to TRBJ1-5; 9 nucleotides agree with TRBD1. V gave up 4 bases and J gave up 7 bases; unmatched junction bases: 5. Germline V gives CDR1 SGHTA, CDR2 FQGNSA. The CDR3 covers 14 residues. The CDR3 reads CASSWTGVDQPQHF. The CDR3, as DNA: TGTGCCAGCAGCTGGACAGGGGTCGACCAGCCCCAGCATTTT. The variable domain in full, completed from reference TRBV7-2 and TRBJ1-5, reads GAGVSQSPSNKVTEKGKDVELRCDPISGHTALYWYRQSLGQGLEFLIYFQGNSAPDKSGLPSDRFSAERTGGSVSTLTIQRTQQEDSAVYLCASSWTGVDQPQHFGDGTRLSIL.

V usage is TRBV5-1 and J usage is TRBJ1-1, with a tentative D call TRBD1 (5 bases). The CDR3 length is 15 residues. The germline V and J ends were trimmed by 2 bases and 3 bases, with 14 bases remaining between them. The V gene's germline CDR1 is SGHRS and CDR2 YFSETQ. The CDR3 DNA reads as TGCGCCAGCAGCTTATTTCCAGGGTTCGACACTGAAGCTTTCTTT. Residues: CASSLFPGFDTEAFF.

CDR3 residues: CASSTGGAGYTF. The DNA for the CDR3 is TGTGCCAGCAGCACAGGGGGCGCGGGCTACACCTTC. The chain couples TRBV9 to TRBJ1-2, with TRBD1 matching over 9 bases. Unmatched junction bases numbered 3, after V lost 4 bases and J lost 8 bases. The CDR3 totals 12 residues. The germline gives CDR1 SGDLS, CDR2 YYNGEE.

Concerning this clone itself: At one end the junction does not follow the germline gene, possibly because of a read error. This chain links TRBV7-2 with TRBJ2-1; possibly TRBD2 for D (5 bases). Per the germline V gene, CDR1 is SGHTA and CDR2 is FQGNSA. The CDR3 runs 15 residues. The CDR3 protein is CASSVASSSYNEQFF. Here the CDR3 DNA reads TGTGCCAGCAGCGTAGCGTCGAGCTCCTACAATGAGCAGTTCTTC.

The V call is TRBV11-2, the J call TRBJ1-1; the D gene is possibly TRBD1 (6 bases). The CDR3 has 13 amino acids. Trimming took off 6 bases at V and 1 base at J, with 9 bases between the two ends. Germline-derived CDR1 and CDR2 are SGHAT and FQNNGV. The CDR3 here is CASSPRGNTEAFF. The CDR3 region has the DNA TGTGCCAGCAGTCCCAGGGGGAACACTGAAGCTTTCTTT.

The chain couples TRBV19 to TRBJ2-3, with 11 bases fitting TRBD2. V trimming: 3 bases; J trimming: 1 base; junction bases outside the gene matches: 3. From germline, CDR1 is LNHDA and CDR2 SQIVND (reference sequence). The CDR3 covers 16 residues. This CDR3 reads CASSIPLAGGTDTQYF. In DNA, the CDR3 is TGTGCCAGTAGTATCCCACTAGCGGGAGGCACAGATACGCAGTATTTT.

The chain carries TRBV28 and TRBJ1-1; D is possibly TRBD1 (6 bases). Trimming took 5 bases from V and 4 from J, leaving 14 bases between them. CDR3 length equals 14 residues. CDR1 MDHEN and CDR2 SYDVKM come from the germline V gene. For the CDR3, the DNA is TGTGCCAGCAGTCTCCTCAGGGGCGGCACTGAAGCTTTCTTT. Protein: CASSLLRGGTEAFF.